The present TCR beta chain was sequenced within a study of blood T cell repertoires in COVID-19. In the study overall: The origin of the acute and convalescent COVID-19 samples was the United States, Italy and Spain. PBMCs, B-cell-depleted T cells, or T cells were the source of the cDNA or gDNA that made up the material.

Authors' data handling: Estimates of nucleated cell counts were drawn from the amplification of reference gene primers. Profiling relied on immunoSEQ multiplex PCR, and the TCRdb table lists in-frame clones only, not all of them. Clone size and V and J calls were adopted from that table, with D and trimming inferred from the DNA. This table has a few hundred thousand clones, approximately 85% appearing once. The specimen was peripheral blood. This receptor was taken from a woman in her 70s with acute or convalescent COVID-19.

CDR3 nucleotides: TGTGCCTGGAGTGTCTCCACCCGGAGGGGTCGAGGCTACACCTTC. Amino acid sequence: CAWSVSTRRGRGYTF. The rearrangement links TRBV30 to TRBJ1-2; perhaps TRBD1 as D (5 bases). V was cut by 0 bases and J by 8 bases, with 19 bases left in between. Germline-derived CDR1 and CDR2 are GTSNPN and SVGIG (reference sequence). The length of the CDR3 is 15 residues.